This T cell receptor beta chain appears in the sequencing data of a study of PD-L1 blockade in urothelial cancer. Regarding time point: peripheral blood 6 weeks after treatment start. Each individual provided 1 to 8 samples (taken pretreatment and on-treatment). In each PCR, synthetic TCR analog templates were spiked in. Libraries were prepared by immunoSEQ multiplex PCR; TCRdb keeps only in-frame clonotypes and omits some of them. In the table there are more than 95,000 clones, about 84% of which are singletons. The length of the CDR3 is 14 residues. The V gene end was trimmed by 6 bases and the J gene end by 4 bases; junction bases not matched to a gene: 6. The V gene's germline CDR1 is MDHEN and CDR2 SYDVKM.

The sequence was collected from a man aged 50-60 years with urothelial cancer. The gene calls are TRBV28 and TRBJ2-7; 10 nucleotides match TRBD1. Sample: PBMCs, taken around atezolizumab (anti-PD-L1) treatment. The CDR3, as DNA: TGTGCCAGCAGGAGGGGACAGGGGTCGTACGAGCAGTACTTC. The encoded protein is CASRRGQGSYEQYF.